This T cell receptor (beta chain) was obtained from a study of T-cell reconstitution after alpha-beta-depleted transplantation in children. General study points: The main origin of T-cell counts and diversity one year after transplant was newly produced T cells.

For TCRbeta, the library was prepared with unique molecular identifiers. TCRdb redid the calling of the PCR reads with MiXCR, one entry per CDR3 protein. The sample consists of over 400,000 distinct CDR3 sequences, 43% of them appearing once. Comments on this clonotype: Its antigen is as yet unknown.

The CDR3 has 15 amino acids. The V end was cut by 5 bases, the J end by 1 base, with 14 bases between. CDR1 SEHNR and CDR2 FQNEAQ come from the germline V gene (reference sequence). The receptor comes from a girl aged 2-10 years with aplastic anemia, due to receive a stem cell transplant. This specimen was PBMCs, taken before TCRalphabeta/CD19-depleted stem cell transplant. The rearrangement joins TRBV7-9 to TRBJ1-1, with D possibly TRBD1 on 5 matching bases. CDR3 nucleotides: TGTGCCAGCAGCACCCGGGACGGGAAGAACACTGAAGCTTTCTTT. It is translated as CASSTRDGKNTEAFF.